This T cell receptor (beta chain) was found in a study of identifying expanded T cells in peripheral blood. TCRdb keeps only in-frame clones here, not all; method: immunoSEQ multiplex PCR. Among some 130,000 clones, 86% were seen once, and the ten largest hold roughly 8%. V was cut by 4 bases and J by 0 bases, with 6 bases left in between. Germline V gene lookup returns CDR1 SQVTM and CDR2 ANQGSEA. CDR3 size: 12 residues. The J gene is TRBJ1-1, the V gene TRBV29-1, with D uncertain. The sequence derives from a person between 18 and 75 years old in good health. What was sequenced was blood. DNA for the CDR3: TGCAGCGTTGGAGACATGAACACTGAAGCTTTCTTT. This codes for CSVGDMNTEAFF.